The source of this T cell receptor (beta chain) is a study of cytomegalovirus exposure and HLA in healthy donors. PCR amplification relied on 60 Vbeta primers (plus 13 Jbeta primers). Original methodology: Unique TCR beta chains totaled some 81 million in a later count, with roughly 12 million of them shared. Produced via immunoSEQ multiplex PCR; TCRdb's table is partial and in-frame only. V and J calls and clone size are copied from that table; D and trimming were computed from the DNA. The table lists more than 85,000 clones, 75% to 90% of them singletons. Germline CDR1 is MNHEY and CDR2 is SVGAGI. The CDR3 consists of 13 residues. With 0 bases removed from V and 7 bases from J, the gap between germline ends came to 10 bases. Donors were nominally healthy when sampled, though unrecorded immune exposures were likely. Study-wide points: The study found most TCR sequences rare, yet found some public TCRs in many donors. Clonal expansion was found to be greater in HLA-associated TCR beta chains than in equally common others in a later analysis.

About this clone itself: Its antigen is unknown.

The chain is built from TRBV6-5 and TRBJ2-7; D is possibly TRBD1 (5 bases). The sequenced sample was PBMCs. The clonotype comes from a man aged 25 to 40 in good health and CMV-seropositive. The CDR3 is CASSYSRVREQYF. CDR3 in DNA: TGTGCCAGCAGTTACTCCAGGGTCAGGGAGCAGTACTTC.